This TCR beta chain was sequenced in a study of blood T cell repertoires in COVID-19. Study-level background: T cells, B-cell-depleted T cells, or PBMCs supplied cDNA or gDNA.

CDR1 is SGHRS, CDR2 YFSETQ, per germline. The length of the CDR3 is 16 residues. Trimming cost V 5 bases and J 3 bases, with 18 bases left between them. This table comes from immunoSEQ multiplex PCR, and its TCRdb copy is limited to in-frame clones, with some not included. Here the sample spans about 420,000 clones, around 90% being singletons. The gene calls are TRBV5-1 and TRBJ1-3; D gene uncertain. The clonotype comes from a man aged 18 to 30 with COVID-19, enrolled during active disease. Material: peripheral blood. The CDR3 sequence: CASRANREPSGNTIYF. CDR3 in DNA: TGCGCCAGCAGGGCTAATCGGGAACCTAGTGGAAACACCATATATTTT.